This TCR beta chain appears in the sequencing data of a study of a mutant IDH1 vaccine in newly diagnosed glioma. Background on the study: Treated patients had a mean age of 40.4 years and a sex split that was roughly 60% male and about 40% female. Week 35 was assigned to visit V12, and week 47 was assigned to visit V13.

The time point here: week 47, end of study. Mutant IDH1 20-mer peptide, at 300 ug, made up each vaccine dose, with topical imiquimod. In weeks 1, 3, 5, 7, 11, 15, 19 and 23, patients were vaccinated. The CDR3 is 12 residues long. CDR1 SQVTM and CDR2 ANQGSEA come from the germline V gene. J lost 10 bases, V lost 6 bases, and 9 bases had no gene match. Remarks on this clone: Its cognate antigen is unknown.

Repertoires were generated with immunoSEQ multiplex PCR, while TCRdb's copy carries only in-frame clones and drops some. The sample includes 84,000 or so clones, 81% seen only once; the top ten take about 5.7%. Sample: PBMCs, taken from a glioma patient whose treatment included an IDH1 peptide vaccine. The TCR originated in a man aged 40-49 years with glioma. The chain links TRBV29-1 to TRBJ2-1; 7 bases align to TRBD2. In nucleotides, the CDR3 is TGCAGCGTCGGGATGGGAGGGCGGGAGCAGTTCTTC. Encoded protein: CSVGMGGREQFF.